Detailed here is one TCR beta chain. The antigen is unknown. The table came from immunoSEQ multiplex PCR; TCRdb's copy has only in-frame clones and leaves some out. This sample lists 48,000 or so clones; its ten largest clones have around 1.6%. The sample is drawn from a study of T cells in women clearing cervical HPV infection. Study-level findings and limits: Unknown T-cell numbers per sample may underlie the richness differences.

The sequenced sample was blood buffy coat. The receptor was isolated from a woman aged 18 to 69 with a cervical HPV16 infection that either progressed to CIN3+ or cleared (not recorded which).

CDR3 in amino acids: CASRSRDRNQPQHF. The CDR3 bases that were read are TGTGCCAGTAGGAGCCGGGACAGGAATCAGCCC. The chain links TRBV19 to TRBJ1-5, with 8 bases lining up with TRBD1. The CDR3 extends 3 residues past the end of the read, so its final part is completed from the germline J gene. This CDR3 is 14 amino acids long. Germline loops: CDR1 LNHDA, CDR2 SQIVND (reference sequence). After removal of 6 bases from V and 4 bases from J, the junction contained 5 bases not matched to a gene.